This T cell receptor beta chain originates from a study of T cell repertoires in cytomegalovirus infection. Overall study context: Matching HLA type and CMV infection were both indicated by public TCR beta signatures. General study points: Identification of carriers of CMV plus the relevant HLA was performed using cumulative public TCR beta family frequency. The response measured ex vivo was dominated by TCR beta clonotypes (HLA-C-restricted and CMV-specific).

TCRdb passed the reads through MiXCR, listing each CDR3 protein once. The sample carries about 300,000 distinct CDR3 sequences, about 9.2% recorded once. Remarks on this clonotype: What it binds is not known.

The germline V and J ends were trimmed by 5 bases and 5 bases, with 12 bases remaining between them. Germline lookup yields CDR1 SGHVT and CDR2 SQSDAQ. CDR3 length: 13 residues. This sequence joins TRBV7-4 and TRBJ1-1; D not certain. This clonotype was obtained from a human donor in good health (CMV status not recorded). Some clones in this sample may be carry-over from other donors' samples. The sample comprised PBMCs. DNA for the CDR3: TGTGCCAGCAGCGTAGGAGGTGGAACTGAAGCTTTCTTT. This translates into CASSVGGGTEAFF.